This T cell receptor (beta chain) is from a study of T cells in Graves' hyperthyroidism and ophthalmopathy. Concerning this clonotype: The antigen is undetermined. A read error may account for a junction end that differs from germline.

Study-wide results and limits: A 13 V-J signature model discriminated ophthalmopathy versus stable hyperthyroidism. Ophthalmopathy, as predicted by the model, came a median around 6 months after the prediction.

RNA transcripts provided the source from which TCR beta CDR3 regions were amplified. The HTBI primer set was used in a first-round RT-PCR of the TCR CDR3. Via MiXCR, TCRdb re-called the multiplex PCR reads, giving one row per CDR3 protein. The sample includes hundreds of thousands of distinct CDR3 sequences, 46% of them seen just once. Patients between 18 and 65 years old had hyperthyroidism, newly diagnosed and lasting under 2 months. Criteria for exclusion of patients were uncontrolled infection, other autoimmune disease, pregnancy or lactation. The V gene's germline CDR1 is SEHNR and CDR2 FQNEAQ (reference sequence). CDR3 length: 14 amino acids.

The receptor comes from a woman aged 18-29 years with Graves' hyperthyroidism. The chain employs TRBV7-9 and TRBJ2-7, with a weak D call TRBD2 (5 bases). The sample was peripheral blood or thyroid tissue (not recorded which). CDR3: CASSHWTESYEQYF. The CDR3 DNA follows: TGCGCCAGCAGCCATTGGACTGAGTCCTACGAGCAGTACTTC.